A selection of T cell receptor beta chains follows, all from one sample in a study of blood T cell repertoires in COVID-19. Here immunoSEQ multiplex PCR was the method, and the copy in TCRdb shows in-frame clones only, minus some. The profile shows fewer than 200,000 clones, just under 85% of them singletons. Input material: peripheral blood. The receptors were sampled from a man aged 35-49 years who had recovered from COVID-19. The CDR3 runs from the conserved cysteine through the conserved F or W. Fields, in order: clone size, V gene, D gene, CDR3 length, J gene, CDR3 protein, CDR3 DNA. A D gene is named only where the DNA matches it firmly. Rows give clone size only sometimes, using once, few, many, or a class for an expanded clone.

clone_size: .; v_call: TRBV6-5; d_call: .; cdr3_length: 15; j_call: TRBJ1-1; cdr3_aa: CASSSVDSLNTEAFF; cdr3_nt: TGTGCCAGCAGTTCCGTGGACAGCTTAAACACTGAAGCTTTCTTT
clone_size: .; v_call: TRBV30; d_call: .; cdr3_length: 12; j_call: TRBJ2-3; cdr3_aa: CAWSVQTDTQYF; cdr3_nt: TGTGCCTGGAGTGTACAAACAGATACGCAGTATTTT
clone_size: .; v_call: TRBV28; d_call: TRBD1; cdr3_length: 15; j_call: TRBJ2-1; cdr3_aa: CASSLGQGASNEQFF; cdr3_nt: TGTGCCAGCAGTCTCGGACAGGGGGCTTCTAATGAGCAGTTCTTC
clone_size: .; v_call: TRBV6-5; d_call: .; cdr3_length: 13; j_call: TRBJ2-5; cdr3_aa: CASKNREQETQYF; cdr3_nt: TGTGCCAGCAAGAACCGGGAACAAGAGACCCAGTACTTC
clone_size: .; v_call: TRBV3-1/TRBV3-2; d_call: .; cdr3_length: 13; j_call: TRBJ2-2; cdr3_aa: CASSLGGIGELFF; cdr3_nt: TGTGCCAGCAGCCTGGGGGGAATCGGGGAGCTGTTTTTT
clone_size: .; v_call: TRBV6-5; d_call: TRBD2; cdr3_length: 14; j_call: TRBJ2-3; cdr3_aa: CASSLAVVTDTQYF; cdr3_nt: TGTGCCAGCAGTCTAGCGGTCGTCACAGATACGCAGTATTTT
clone_size: .; v_call: TRBV5-4; d_call: .; cdr3_length: 14; j_call: TRBJ2-3; cdr3_aa: CASSPGSFTDTQYF; cdr3_nt: TGTGCCAGCAGCCCGGGATCCTTCACAGATACGCAGTATTTT
clone_size: few; v_call: TRBV21-1; d_call: .; cdr3_length: 16; j_call: TRBJ2-1; cdr3_aa: CAKRIPLAFKYNEQFF; cdr3_nt: TGTGCCAAACGGATCCCTCTAGCGTTCAAGTACAATGAGCAGTTCTTC
clone_size: .; v_call: TRBV12-3/TRBV12-4; d_call: .; cdr3_length: 13; j_call: TRBJ1-5; cdr3_aa: CASLLTGGMPQHF; cdr3_nt: TGTGCCAGCTTATTGACGGGGGGAATGCCCCAGCATTTT
clone_size: .; v_call: TRBV4-3; d_call: TRBD1; cdr3_length: 17; j_call: TRBJ2-6; cdr3_aa: CASSQANTGAGANVLTF; cdr3_nt: TGCGCCAGCAGCCAAGCGAACACAGGGGCTGGGGCCAACGTCCTGACTTTC
clone_size: .; v_call: TRBV5-1; d_call: TRBD1; cdr3_length: 14; j_call: TRBJ2-5; cdr3_aa: CASSRPGQGGTQYF; cdr3_nt: TGCGCCAGCAGCCGACCGGGACAGGGGGGGACCCAGTACTTC
clone_size: .; v_call: TRBV5-4; d_call: TRBD2; cdr3_length: 15; j_call: TRBJ2-3; cdr3_aa: CASSFSGGASDTQYF; cdr3_nt: TGTGCCAGCAGCTTTAGCGGGGGGGCTTCAGATACGCAGTATTTT
clone_size: .; v_call: TRBV5-8; d_call: .; cdr3_length: 14; j_call: TRBJ1-5; cdr3_aa: CASSRGGINQPQHF; cdr3_nt: TGTGCCAGCAGCAGAGGGGGAATCAATCAGCCCCAGCATTTT
clone_size: .; v_call: TRBV28; d_call: TRBD1; cdr3_length: 13; j_call: TRBJ1-5; cdr3_aa: CASIRDRNQPQHF; cdr3_nt: TGTGCCAGTATCCGGGACAGAAATCAGCCCCAGCATTTT
clone_size: .; v_call: TRBV20-1; d_call: .; cdr3_length: 11; j_call: TRBJ2-4; cdr3_aa: CSATRENIQYF; cdr3_nt: TGCAGTGCAACTAGGGAAAACATTCAGTACTTC
clone_size: .; v_call: TRBV6-5; d_call: .; cdr3_length: 13; j_call: TRBJ1-1; cdr3_aa: CASSYGGGTEAFF; cdr3_nt: TGTGCCAGCAGTTACGGGGGAGGCACTGAAGCTTTCTTT
clone_size: .; v_call: TRBV3-1/TRBV3-2; d_call: TRBD2; cdr3_length: 17; j_call: TRBJ2-3; cdr3_aa: CASSHLLAGAGTDTQYF; cdr3_nt: TGTGCCAGCAGCCACCTACTAGCGGGAGCTGGCACAGATACGCAGTATTTT
clone_size: .; v_call: TRBV11-3; d_call: TRBD1; cdr3_length: 17; j_call: TRBJ2-7; cdr3_aa: CASSLDSGDRGAYEQYF; cdr3_nt: TGTGCCAGCAGCTTAGATTCGGGAGACAGGGGTGCATACGAGCAGTACTTC
clone_size: few; v_call: TRBV2; d_call: TRBD1; cdr3_length: 14; j_call: TRBJ2-6; cdr3_aa: CATGGTSGANVLTF; cdr3_nt: TGTGCCACAGGGGGTACATCTGGGGCCAACGTCCTGACTTTC
clone_size: once; v_call: TRBV28; d_call: .; cdr3_length: 13; j_call: TRBJ1-2; cdr3_aa: CASSPRLHYGYTF; cdr3_nt: TGTGCCAGCAGCCCCCGACTGCACTATGGCTACACCTTC
clone_size: few; v_call: TRBV27; d_call: .; cdr3_length: 14; j_call: TRBJ2-3; cdr3_aa: CASRDSGYTDTQYF; cdr3_nt: TGTGCCAGCAGAGATTCAGGATACACAGATACGCAGTATTTT
clone_size: .; v_call: TRBV20-1; d_call: TRBD1; cdr3_length: 18; j_call: TRBJ1-5; cdr3_aa: CSASIGDRGFVIGQPQHF; cdr3_nt: TGCAGTGCTAGTATTGGGGACAGGGGGTTCGTTATAGGTCAGCCCCAGCATTTT
clone_size: many; v_call: TRBV28; d_call: .; cdr3_length: 13; j_call: TRBJ1-2; cdr3_aa: CASSLITHYGYTF; cdr3_nt: TGTGCCAGCAGTTTAATTACTCACTATGGCTACACCTTC
clone_size: .; v_call: TRBV2; d_call: TRBD2; cdr3_length: 16; j_call: TRBJ2-2; cdr3_aa: CASHSGREGNTGELFF; cdr3_nt: TGTGCCAGCCATTCAGGGCGGGAGGGGAACACCGGGGAGCTGTTTTTT
clone_size: .; v_call: TRBV7-2; d_call: .; cdr3_length: 16; j_call: TRBJ2-5; cdr3_aa: CASSPRRVQGQETQYF; cdr3_nt: TGTGCCAGCAGCCCCCGTCGGGTCCAGGGACAAGAGACCCAGTACTTC
clone_size: .; v_call: TRBV29-1; d_call: .; cdr3_length: 11; j_call: TRBJ2-7; cdr3_aa: CSVVQGREQYF; cdr3_nt: TGCAGCGTTGTACAGGGCCGCGAGCAGTACTTC
clone_size: .; v_call: TRBV7-2; d_call: .; cdr3_length: 11; j_call: TRBJ2-3; cdr3_aa: CASSLTDTQYF; cdr3_nt: TGTGCCAGCAGCCTCACAGATACGCAGTATTTT
clone_size: .; v_call: TRBV11-3; d_call: .; cdr3_length: 13; j_call: TRBJ1-6; cdr3_aa: CASSLASNSPLHF; cdr3_nt: TGTGCCAGCAGCTTAGCCTCCAATTCACCCCTCCACTTT
clone_size: .; v_call: TRBV25-1; d_call: .; cdr3_length: 14; j_call: TRBJ2-1; cdr3_aa: CASSDYSSYNEQFF; cdr3_nt: TGTGCCAGCAGTGACTATAGCTCCTACAATGAGCAGTTCTTC
clone_size: .; v_call: TRBV11-2; d_call: .; cdr3_length: 13; j_call: TRBJ2-3; cdr3_aa: CAENLAGTDTQYF; cdr3_nt: TGTGCAGAGAACCTAGCAGGCACAGATACGCAGTATTTT
clone_size: .; v_call: TRBV7-8; d_call: TRBD2; cdr3_length: 16; j_call: TRBJ2-3; cdr3_aa: CASSLGTSGGADTQYF; cdr3_nt: TGTGCCAGCAGCTTAGGGACTAGCGGGGGTGCAGATACGCAGTATTTT
clone_size: .; v_call: TRBV6-5; d_call: .; cdr3_length: 15; j_call: TRBJ2-1; cdr3_aa: CASSYWAGTYNEQFF; cdr3_nt: TGTGCCAGCAGTTACTGGGCGGGGACCTACAATGAGCAGTTCTTC